Listed below are T cell receptor beta chains from one sample, sequenced in a study of identical twins. MiXCR, applied by TCRdb to the 5' RACE reads, yields one record per CDR3 protein. The data show 400,000 to 500,000 distinct CDR3 sequences, roughly 18% seen once. Sequencing used naive T cells sorted from blood. The receptors originated from a man between 45 and 60 years old in good health. Both conserved end residues are part of each CDR3.

TRBJ1-1	TRBV3-1	CASSHGGITEAFF
TRBJ2-7	TRBV6-2/TRBV6-3	CASRGSGRSYEQYF
TRBJ1-4	TRBV3-1	CASSFRDRGGEKLFF
TRBJ2-7	TRBV5-1	CASSTRTGSNEQYF
TRBJ1-1	TRBV27	CASKVVAENTEAFF
TRBJ1-5	TRBV20-1	CSARGPVGQPQHF
TRBJ1-1	TRBV5-6	CASTGWGPNTEAFF
TRBJ2-7	TRBV28	CASSFYGGTYEQYF
TRBJ2-1	TRBV12-3/TRBV12-4	CASSSLGRGNEQFF
TRBJ2-4	TRBV7-3	CASSLDRQGIQYF
TRBJ2-5	TRBV6-2/TRBV6-3	CAASSGRWSRGETQYF
TRBJ2-1	TRBV20-1	CSAPIAGLDEQFF
TRBJ2-6	TRBV18	CASSPYRQGGSGANVLTF
TRBJ2-5	TRBV10-3	CAISGERGQETQYF
TRBJ2-3	TRBV5-1	CASRGELAISTDTQYF
TRBJ1-1	TRBV2	CASSGETRSTEAFF
TRBJ2-5	TRBV7-2	CASSLRWGAETQYF
TRBJ2-7	TRBV9	CASSAGGGGYEQYF
TRBJ2-1	TRBV4-3	CASSQDIFGGNEQFF
TRBJ2-1	TRBV20-1	CSASGRGEGPNEQFF
TRBJ2-1	TRBV4-3	CASSQEREEDYNEQFF
TRBJ2-1	TRBV5-6	CASSLMGLEQFF
TRBJ2-3	TRBV9	CASSVAVARSDTQYF
TRBJ2-1	TRBV20-1	CSAASGRAPYNEQFF
TRBJ2-5	TRBV12-3/TRBV12-4	CASSPTGSGETQYF
TRBJ2-1	TRBV20-1	CSARRVSHNEQFF
TRBJ2-1	TRBV5-1	CASSKMASISGEQFF
TRBJ2-5	TRBV5-1	CASSLGPGGQETQYF
TRBJ1-1	TRBV29-1	CSVEWTGRTEAFF
TRBJ2-1	TRBV27	CASSLSGLEDNEQFF
TRBJ2-2	TRBV5-6	CASSSAGDTGELFF
TRBJ2-5	TRBV7-2	CASRSTGGYHQETQYF
TRBJ2-3	TRBV20-1	CSASPVSEADTQYF
TRBJ1-5	TRBV12-3/TRBV12-4	CASSSSQGNQPQHF
TRBJ2-3	TRBV7-2	CASSLAQMGTDTQYF
TRBJ2-3	TRBV7-3	CASSPQGLASTDTQYF
TRBJ1-2	TRBV5-1	CASSYRQGSPLGYGYTF
TRBJ2-7	TRBV19	CASSTGDSIYEQYF
TRBJ2-1	TRBV7-9	CASSITGGSPLEQFF
TRBJ1-4	TRBV28	CASSFSRTGGFNEKLFF
TRBJ2-5	TRBV19	CASSIGTGSQETQYF
TRBJ2-1	TRBV7-3	CASSLTIDNEQFF
TRBJ2-2	TRBV20-1	CSARDPQHTGELFF
TRBJ2-6	TRBV29-1	CSVANSGANVLTF